This entry concerns a single T cell receptor beta chain. As yet, its antigen is unknown. This record belongs to a study of shared clonotypes between healthy human individuals. The donors, all of them Caucasian adults, lived in Nashville, Tennessee. Division of CD4+ cells produced a CD45RA+ naive subset and a CD45RA-negative memory subset. Method: immunoSEQ multiplex PCR; TCRdb's copy keeps in-frame clones and lacks some. There are roughly 2.5 million clones in the sample; more than 90% occur only once, and 0.13% to 0.15% lies in the top ten. Findings and caveats of the study: Naive CD4 clonotypes were shared across a handful of donors at around 5%.

Source material: naive CD4+ T cells sorted from blood. Subset noted: CD45RA+ positively selected. The clonotype originates from a man between 18 and 29 years old in good health.

CDR3 protein: CASTLGRSSYEQYF. The CDR3 bases are TGTGCCAGCACCCTAGGTCGTAGCTCCTACGAGCAGTACTTC. V is TRBV7-2 and J is TRBJ2-7, with D uncertain. Trimming left V 7 bases short and J 0 bases short, with 13 bases between. Germline V gives CDR1 SGHTA, CDR2 FQGNSA. The CDR3 spans 14 residues.